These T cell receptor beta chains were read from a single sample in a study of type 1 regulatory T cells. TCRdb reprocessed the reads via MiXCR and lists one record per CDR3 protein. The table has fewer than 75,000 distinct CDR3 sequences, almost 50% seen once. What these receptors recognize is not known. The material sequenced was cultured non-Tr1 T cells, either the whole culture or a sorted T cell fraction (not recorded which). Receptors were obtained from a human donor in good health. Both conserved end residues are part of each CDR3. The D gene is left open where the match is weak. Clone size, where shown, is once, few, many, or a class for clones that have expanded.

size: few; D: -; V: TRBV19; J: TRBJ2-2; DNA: TGTGCCAGTAGTATAGGAGGGCTCAGGGCCACCGGGGAGCTGTTTTTT; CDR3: CASSIGGLRATGELFF
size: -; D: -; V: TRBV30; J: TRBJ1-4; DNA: TGTGCCTGGAGTGCCTATGAACTTGAAAAACTGTTTTTT; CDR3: CAWSAYELEKLFF
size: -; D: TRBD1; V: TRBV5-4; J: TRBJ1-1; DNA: TGTGCCAGCACCCCGGACAGGACGATAATGAACACTGAAGCTTTCTTT; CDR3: CASTPDRTIMNTEAFF
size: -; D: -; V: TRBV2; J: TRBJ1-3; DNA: TGTGCCAGCAGTGAGAACAGGGCCGGAAACACCATATATTTT; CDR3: CASSENRAGNTIYF
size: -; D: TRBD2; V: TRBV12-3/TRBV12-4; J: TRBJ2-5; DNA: TGTGCCAGCAGTTTAGCTCTAGCGGGGTTGGATACCCAGTACTTC; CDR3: CASSLALAGLDTQYF
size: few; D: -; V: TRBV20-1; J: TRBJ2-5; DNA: TGCAGTGCTAGGGAGGACACCGGACAAGAGACCCAGTACTTC; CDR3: CSAREDTGQETQYF
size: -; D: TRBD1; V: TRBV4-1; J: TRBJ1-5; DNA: TGCGCCAGCAGCCGAAGCGACAGGGATCAGCCCCAGCATTTT; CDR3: CASSRSDRDQPQHF
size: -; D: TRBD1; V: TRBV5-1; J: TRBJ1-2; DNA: TGCGCCAGCAGTCCGGGGACAGGGCGGAAGGACTATGGCCACACCTTC; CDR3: CASSPGTGRKDYGHTF
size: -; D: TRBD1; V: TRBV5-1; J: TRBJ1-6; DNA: TGCGCCAGCAGCTTGGAGGGGGCTAATTCACCCCTCCACTTT; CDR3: CASSLEGANSPLHF
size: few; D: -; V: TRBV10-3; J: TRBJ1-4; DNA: TGTGCCATCAGTGAATCGCGGAATAATGAAAAACTGTTTTTT; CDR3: CAISESRNNEKLFF
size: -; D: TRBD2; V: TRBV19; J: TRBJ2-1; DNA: TGTGCCAGTAGTATACCTAGCGGCTCCTACAATGAGCAGTTCTTC; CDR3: CASSIPSGSYNEQFF
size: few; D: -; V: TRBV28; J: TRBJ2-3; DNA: TGTGCCAGCAGTTCATATAACGGAGGCACAGATACGCAGTATTTT; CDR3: CASSSYNGGTDTQYF
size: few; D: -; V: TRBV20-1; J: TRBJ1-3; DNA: TGCAGTGCTAGTTCGACGGGCCCAGCTGGAAACACCATATATTTT; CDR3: CSASSTGPAGNTIYF
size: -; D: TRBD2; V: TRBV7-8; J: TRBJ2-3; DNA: TGTGCCAGCAGCTTAGTATCTGGCGGGGGGGCTGCGGGGACGCAGTATTTT; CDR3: CASSLVSGGGAAGTQYF
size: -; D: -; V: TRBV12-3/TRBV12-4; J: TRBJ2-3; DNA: TGTGCCAGCAGTTTTCTCGGGGTAGATACGCAGTATTTT; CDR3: CASSFLGVDTQYF
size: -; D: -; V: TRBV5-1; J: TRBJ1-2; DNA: TGCGCCAGCAGACCCACAGGAGCCATTGGCTACACCTTC; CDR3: CASRPTGAIGYTF
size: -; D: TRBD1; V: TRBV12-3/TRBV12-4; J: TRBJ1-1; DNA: TGTGCCAGCAGTTCACAGGGGGCTGGGGACACTGAAGCTTTCTTT; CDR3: CASSSQGAGDTEAFF
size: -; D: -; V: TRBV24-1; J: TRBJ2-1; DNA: TGTGCCACCAGTGATGCCAGGGGACTCCCCTACAATGAGCAGTTCTTC; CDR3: CATSDARGLPYNEQFF
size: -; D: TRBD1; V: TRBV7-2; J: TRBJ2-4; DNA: TGTGCCAGCAGCGTCAGGACAGGCCCAGGGAACATTCAGTACTTC; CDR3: CASSVRTGPGNIQYF
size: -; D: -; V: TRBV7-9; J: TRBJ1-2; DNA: TGTGCCAGCAGCTGGTGGACGGGCGCTTCTAACTATGGCTACACCTTC; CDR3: CASSWWTGASNYGYTF
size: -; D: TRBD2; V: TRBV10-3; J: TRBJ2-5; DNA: TGTGCCATCAGTGAGGGACTAGCTCCGTACCAAGAGACCCAGTACTTC; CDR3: CAISEGLAPYQETQYF
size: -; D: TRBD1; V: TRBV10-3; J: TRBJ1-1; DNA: TGTGCCATCAGTGAAAAACAGGGGGCGAACACTGAAGCTTTCTTT; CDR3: CAISEKQGANTEAFF
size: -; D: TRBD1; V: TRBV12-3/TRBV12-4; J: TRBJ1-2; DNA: TGTGCCAGCAGACAGGGGGCAGGTGGATATGGCTACACCTTC; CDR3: CASRQGAGGYGYTF
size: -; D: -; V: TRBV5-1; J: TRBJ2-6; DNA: TGCGCCAGCAGCTTGGCCCTAGGTTCCTCTGGGGCCAACGTCCTGACTTTC; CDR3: CASSLALGSSGANVLTF
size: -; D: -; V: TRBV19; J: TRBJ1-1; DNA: TGTGCCACCACCCTCCGTGGGGCGAACACTGAAGCTTTCTTT; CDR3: CATTLRGANTEAFF
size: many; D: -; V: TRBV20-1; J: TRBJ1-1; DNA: TGCAGTGCGAAACAGGGGAACACTGAAGCTTTCTTT; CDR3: CSAKQGNTEAFF
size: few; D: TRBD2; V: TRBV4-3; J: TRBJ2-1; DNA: TGCGCCAGCAGCCGCGAAACTAGCGGGGGCGGGAATGAGCAGTTCTTC; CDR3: CASSRETSGGGNEQFF
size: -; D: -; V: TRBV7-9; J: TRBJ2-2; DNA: TGTGCCAGCAGCACGTCGGGACTTCGCGGGGAGCTGTTTTTT; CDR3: CASSTSGLRGELFF
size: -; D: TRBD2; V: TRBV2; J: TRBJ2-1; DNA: TGTGCCAGCAGTTCTCGCGGGGGGGCCGGTGAGCAGTTCTTC; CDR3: CASSSRGGAGEQFF
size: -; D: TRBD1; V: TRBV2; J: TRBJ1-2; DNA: TGTGCCAGCAGTCCGTGGACAGGACGGTCCGGTGGCTACACCTTC; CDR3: CASSPWTGRSGGYTF
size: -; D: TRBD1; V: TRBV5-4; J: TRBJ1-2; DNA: TGTGCCAGCAGCCCAGACAGGGGTCGGGGCTACACCTTC; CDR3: CASSPDRGRGYTF
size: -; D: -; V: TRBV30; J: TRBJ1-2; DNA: TGTGCCTGGATGGAAGGGGCAGGGACTATCGGCTACACCTTC; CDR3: CAWMEGAGTIGYTF
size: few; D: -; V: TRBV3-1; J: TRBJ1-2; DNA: TGTGCCAGCAGCCAAGAGTCGGGGGCGCGGGGCTACACCTTC; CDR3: CASSQESGARGYTF
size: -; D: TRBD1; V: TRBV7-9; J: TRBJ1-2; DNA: TGTGCCAGCAGCCATAAAACCGGGACAGACTATGGCTACACCTTC; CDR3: CASSHKTGTDYGYTF
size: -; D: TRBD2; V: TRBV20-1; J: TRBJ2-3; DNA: TGCAGTGTGCAACTAGCGGTGGGGGGGCCTACAGATACGCAGTATTTT; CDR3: CSVQLAVGGPTDTQYF
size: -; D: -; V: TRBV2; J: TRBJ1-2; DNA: TGTGCCAGCAGTGATAGGCTGGAACGCGACTATGGCTACACCTTC; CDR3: CASSDRLERDYGYTF